This T cell receptor beta chain stems from a study of OX40 agonist ivuxolimab in advanced cancers. Turning to the study itself: There were three patients with partial responses, one having hepatocellular carcinoma and two cutaneous melanoma. General study results and limits: At 0.1 to 3.0 mg/kg, clonal expansion of CD4+ and CD8+ blood T cells had occurred by week 6.

The germline V gene encodes CDR1 MGHRA and CDR2 YSYEKL. V lost 1 base, J lost 4 bases, and 7 bases stayed unmatched. The CDR3 length is 16 residues. Profiled with immunoSEQ multiplex PCR; TCRdb holds only in-frame clones, not every one. Of 60,000 or so clones listed, 84% are singletons. In the case of this clone: Antigen: not known.

The gene calls are TRBV4-1 and TRBJ2-5; 9 bases align to TRBD1. This receptor was identified in an adult with an advanced solid tumor such as melanoma, head and neck, liver or kidney cancer. The sample in question was CD4+ or CD8+ T cells sorted from blood, obtained in a trial of the OX40 agonist ivuxolimab. The CDR3 bases are TGCGCCAGCAGCCAAGCCCTGGGACAGGGTGGAGAGACCCAGTACTTC. Its protein is CASSQALGQGGETQYF.